The T cell receptor beta chain under discussion was sequenced for a study of regulatory and conventional T cells in RAG deficiency. General study points: Omenn patients showed >80% Treg-Tconv overlap and shorter CDR3 lengths. Omenn syndrome and CID/AS patients had approximately 100-fold fewer unique Treg TCR beta sequences, versus around 9.4-fold elsewhere.

The protocol was immunoSEQ multiplex PCR, while the TCRdb copy is restricted to in-frame clones and leaves out a portion. The sample consists of 34,000 or so clones, around nine tenths of them appearing once. Details on this clone: Its antigen is still unknown.

These data were also reused for a study on regulatory T cells. That report notes: The PCR used 52 TRBV and 13 TRBJ primers.

Sequenced: CD8+ T cells sorted from blood. This clonotype originated in a human donor in good health.

CDR3 bases: TGTGCTAGTGGTTTGGTGGCGGCCAATGAGCAGTTCTTC. Translating it yields CASGLVAANEQFF. The rearrangement joins TRBV12-5 to TRBJ2-1; D uncertain. The germline V gene encodes CDR1 LGHNT and CDR2 FRNRAP. The CDR3 consists of 13 residues. Trimming cost V 0 bases and J 6 bases, with 6 bases left between them.